This T cell receptor beta chain stems from a study of cytomegalovirus exposure and HLA in healthy donors. Study information: In terms of ancestry, the Caucasian-associated cluster contained 75% to 90% of the roughly 360 genotyped donors.

CDR1 is SGHAT, CDR2 FQNNGV, per germline. Trimming removed 1 base at V and 4 bases at J, with 5 bases between. CDR3 length equals 12 residues. Primers for the PCR totalled 60 Vbeta and 13 Jbeta. Assay: immunoSEQ multiplex PCR; the TCRdb copy retains only in-frame clones and omits some. The sample has more than 100,000 clones, about 64% seen once. The source is a middle-aged woman in good health and CMV-seronegative. The chain recombines TRBV11-2 with TRBJ2-7; no clear D gene. Sample: PBMCs. DNA for the CDR3: TGTGCCAGCAGCTTAGTCTCTTACGAGCAGTACTTC. Translation: CASSLVSYEQYF.